One TCR beta chain is described in this entry. These data belong to a study of blood T cells in healthy people across ages. The overall study: The capture of about one barcoded beta molecule per two T cells was achieved by template switching.

A second roughly 7 to 12 cycle PCR used barcoded and J-beta primers. Individual samples furnished no less than 2.5 million CDR3-containing paired-end reads apiece. In TCRdb, the 5' RACE reads were re-called with MiXCR into one record per CDR3 protein. The repertoire holds roughly 700,000 distinct CDR3 sequences, with roughly 50% as singletons. Deletions cut 8 bases from V and 1 base from J, with 12 bases between. Per germline, CDR1 MDHEN and CDR2 SYDVKM. The CDR3 loop spans 13 amino acids. Sequenced: blood. This chain connects TRBV28 to TRBJ2-7; D remains unclear. The TCR comes from a woman aged 55-75 years in good health. The CDR3 DNA sequence: TGTGCCAGCTTGCAGCAACATTCCTACGAGCAGTACTTC. This encodes CASLQQHSYEQYF.